The present TCR beta chain was sequenced within a study of regulatory T cells in long-lasting Graves disease. V lost 7 bases and J 0 bases, leaving 15 bases between the germline ends. Looked up from germline, CDR1 is MNHNS and CDR2 is SASEGT. The CDR3 runs to 16 residues. General study results and limits: Possibly, accuracy suffered from the small sample size. Persistent disease preferred TRBV28, TRBJ1-2 and TRBJ2-5.

CDR3 regions were amplified by Arm-PCR using iRepertoire HTBI primers to build TCR beta libraries. Each CDR3 protein is one row after TCRdb ran MiXCR on the multiplex PCR reads. The data show more than 300,000 distinct CDR3 sequences, approximately 23% seen once. This clonotype was detected ten times or more. Its antigen is undetermined. Specified time point: persistent/refractory GD, antithyroid drugs over 5 years with positive TRAb. RNA from PBMCs was the source of the TCR library. From an endocrinology department in Xi'an, China, came the patients. Collection of peripheral blood (roughly 9.7 milliliters) was done using EDTA tubes.

V and J are TRBV6-1 and TRBJ2-2; D unresolved. The specimen comprised peripheral blood mononuclear cells (PBMCs), sampled when the disease was refractory, from a patient treated with antithyroid drugs. The TCR was taken from a woman aged 40-49 years with Graves disease. The CDR3 nucleotides are TGTGCCAGCACCTCTATCTTGTTTGCGAACACCGGGGAGCTGTTTTTT. Its protein is CASTSILFANTGELFF.